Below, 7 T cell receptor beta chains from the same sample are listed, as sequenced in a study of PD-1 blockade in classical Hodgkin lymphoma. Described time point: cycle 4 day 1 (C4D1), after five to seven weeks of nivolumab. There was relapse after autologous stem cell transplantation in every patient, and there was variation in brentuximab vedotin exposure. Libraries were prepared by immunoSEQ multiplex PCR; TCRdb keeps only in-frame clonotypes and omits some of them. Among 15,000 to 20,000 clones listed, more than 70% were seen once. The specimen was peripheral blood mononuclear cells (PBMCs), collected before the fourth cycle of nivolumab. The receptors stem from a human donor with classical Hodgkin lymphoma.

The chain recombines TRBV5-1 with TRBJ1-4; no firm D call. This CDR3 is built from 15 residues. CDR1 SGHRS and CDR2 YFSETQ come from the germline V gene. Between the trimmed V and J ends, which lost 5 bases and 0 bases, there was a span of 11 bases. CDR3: CASSPGGSTNEKLFF. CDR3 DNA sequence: TGCGCCAGCAGTCCGGGCGGCTCAACTAATGAAAAACTGTTTTTT.

The CDR3 DNA reads as TGTGCCAGCTCACCACCTCTAGCGACAGGGTTAAATGGCTACACCTTC. This gives the protein CASSPPLATGLNGYTF. The genes are TRBV18 and TRBJ1-2, with 7 positions matching TRBD1. The germline V gene has CDR1 KGHSH and CDR2 LQKENI. The V segment lost 0 bases and the J segment 6 bases; nucleotides outside the gene matches: 10. The CDR3 spans 16 residues.

This CDR3 is CASSLEWYGYTF. Written as DNA, the CDR3 is TGTGCCAGCAGCTTGGAGTGGTATGGCTACACCTTC. The chain employs TRBV5-8 and TRBJ1-2; no clear D gene. Germline V gene lookup returns CDR1 SGHTS and CDR2 YDEGEE. The CDR3 loop spans 12 amino acids. V was trimmed by 0 bases and J by 5 bases, leaving 5 bases between them.

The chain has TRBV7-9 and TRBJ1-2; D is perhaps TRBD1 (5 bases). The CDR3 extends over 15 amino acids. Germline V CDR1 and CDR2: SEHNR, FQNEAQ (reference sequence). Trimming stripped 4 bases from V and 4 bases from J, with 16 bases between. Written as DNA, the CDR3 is TGTGCCAGCAGCTCCACCTCCGGGACGCTCTATGGCTACACCTTC. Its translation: CASSSTSGTLYGYTF.

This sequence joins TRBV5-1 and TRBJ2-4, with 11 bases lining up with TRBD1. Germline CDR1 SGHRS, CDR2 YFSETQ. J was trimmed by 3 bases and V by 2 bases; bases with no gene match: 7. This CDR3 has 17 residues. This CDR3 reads CASSLGQGAGGKNIQYF. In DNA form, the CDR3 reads TGCGCCAGCAGCTTAGGACAGGGGGCAGGAGGCAAAAACATTCAGTACTTC.

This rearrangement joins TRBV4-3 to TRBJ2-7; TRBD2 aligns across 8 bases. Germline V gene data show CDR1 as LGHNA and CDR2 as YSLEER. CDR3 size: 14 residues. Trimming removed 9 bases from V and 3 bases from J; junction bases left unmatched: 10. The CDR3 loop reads CARDREGINYEQYF. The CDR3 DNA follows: TGCGCCAGGGATCGGGAGGGAATAAACTACGAGCAGTACTTC.

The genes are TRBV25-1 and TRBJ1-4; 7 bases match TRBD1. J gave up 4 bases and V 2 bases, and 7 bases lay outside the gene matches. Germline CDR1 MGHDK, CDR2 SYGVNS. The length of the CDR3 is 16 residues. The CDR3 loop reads CASSERRGTDNEKLFF. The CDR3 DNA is TGTGCCAGCAGTGAACGGAGGGGGACAGATAATGAAAAACTGTTTTTT.